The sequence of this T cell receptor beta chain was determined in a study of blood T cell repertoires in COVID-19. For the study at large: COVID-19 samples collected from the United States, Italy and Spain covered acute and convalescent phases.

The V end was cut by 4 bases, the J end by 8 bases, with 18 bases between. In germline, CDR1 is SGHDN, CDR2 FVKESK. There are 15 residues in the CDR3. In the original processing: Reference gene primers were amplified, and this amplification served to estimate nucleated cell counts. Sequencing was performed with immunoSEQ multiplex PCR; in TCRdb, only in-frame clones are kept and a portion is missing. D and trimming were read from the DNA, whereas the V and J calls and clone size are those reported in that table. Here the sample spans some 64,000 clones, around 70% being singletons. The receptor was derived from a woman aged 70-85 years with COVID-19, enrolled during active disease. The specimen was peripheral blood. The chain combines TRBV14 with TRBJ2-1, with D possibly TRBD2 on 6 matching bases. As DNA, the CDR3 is TGTGCCAGCAGCCCCGGATGGGGGGTAGGGGATGAGCAGTTCTTC. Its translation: CASSPGWGVGDEQFF.